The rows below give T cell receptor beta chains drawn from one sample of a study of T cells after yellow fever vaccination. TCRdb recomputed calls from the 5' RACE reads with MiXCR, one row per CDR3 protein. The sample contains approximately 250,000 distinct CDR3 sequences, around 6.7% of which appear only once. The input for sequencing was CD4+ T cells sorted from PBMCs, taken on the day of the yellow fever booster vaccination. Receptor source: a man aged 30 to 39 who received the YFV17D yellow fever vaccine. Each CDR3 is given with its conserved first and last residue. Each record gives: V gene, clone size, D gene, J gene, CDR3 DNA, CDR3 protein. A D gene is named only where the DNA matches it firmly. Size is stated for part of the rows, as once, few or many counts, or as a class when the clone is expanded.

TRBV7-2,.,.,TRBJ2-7,TGTGCCAGCACCCCAGCAGGGGTCAGTTCCTACGAGCAGTACTTC,CASTPAGVSSYEQYF
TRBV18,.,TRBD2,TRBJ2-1,TGTGCCAGCTCACTAGGACTAGCGGGAATCTCCTACAATGAGCAGTTCTTC,CASSLGLAGISYNEQFF
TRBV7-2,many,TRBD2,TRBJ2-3,TGTGCCAGCAGCTTACCTAGCGGGAGCACAGATACGCAGTATTTT,CASSLPSGSTDTQYF
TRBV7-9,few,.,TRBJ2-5,TGTGCCAGCAGCTTAGGTTCTGTCACTCTAGAGACCCAGTACTTC,CASSLGSVTLETQYF
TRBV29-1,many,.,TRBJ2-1,TGCAGCGCCGAGCAGGGGTGGGATGAGCAGTTCTTC,CSAEQGWDEQFF
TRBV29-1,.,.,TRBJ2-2,TGCAGCGTTGACCCCGCGAACACCGGGGAGCTGTTTTTT,CSVDPANTGELFF
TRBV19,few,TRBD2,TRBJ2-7,TGTGCCAGTAGCACTTCTGGAGCGGGGCCCTCCTACGAGCAGTACTTC,CASSTSGAGPSYEQYF
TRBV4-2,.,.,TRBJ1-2,TGTGCCAGCAGCCAAGTTGGGGATGGCTACACCTTC,CASSQVGDGYTF
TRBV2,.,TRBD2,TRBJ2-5,TGTGCCTTCAGTTCCGGACTAGCGGGAGGACAGATCGGCGAGACCCAGTACTTC,CAFSSGLAGGQIGETQYF
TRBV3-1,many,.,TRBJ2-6,TGTGCCAGCAGCCGGGCCACATCCCGCTCTGGGGCCAACGTCCTGACTTTC,CASSRATSRSGANVLTF
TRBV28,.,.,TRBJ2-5,TGTGCCAGCAGGGATGAGTGGTTGGTAAAAGAGACCCAGTACTTC,CASRDEWLVKETQYF
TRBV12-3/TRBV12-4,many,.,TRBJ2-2,TGTGCCAGCACCCAGCTTGGGGAGCTGTTTTTT,CASTQLGELFF
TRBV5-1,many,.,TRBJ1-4,TGCGCCAGCAGCACGTCCGGGACGGTCAATGAAAAACTGTTTTTT,CASSTSGTVNEKLFF
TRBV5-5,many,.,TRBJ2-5,TGTGCCAGCAGCTTTTCGCCGCAACAAGAGACCCAGTACTTC,CASSFSPQQETQYF
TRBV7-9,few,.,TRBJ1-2,TGTGCCAGCAGCACGGACGGCTACTATGGCTACACCTTC,CASSTDGYYGYTF
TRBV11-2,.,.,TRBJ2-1,TGTGCCAGCAGCTTTTTTGGGAGGAGCTCCTACAATGAGCAGTTCTTC,CASSFFGRSSYNEQFF
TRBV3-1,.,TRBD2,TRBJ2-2,TGTGCCAGCAGCCAAGATCGCGGGGCGGGAGTTAACGGGGAGCTGTTTTTT,CASSQDRGAGVNGELFF
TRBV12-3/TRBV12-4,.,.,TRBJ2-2,TGTGCCAGCAGCCGGACTACAATGACCACCGGGGAGCTGTTTTTT,CASSRTTMTTGELFF
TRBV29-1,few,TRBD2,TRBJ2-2,TGCAGCGTTGGTGTTCGAGCGGGAGCCGGGGAGCTGTTTTTT,CSVGVRAGAGELFF
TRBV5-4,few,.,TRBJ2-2,TGTGCCAGCAGCTCCGGAGGGAGCGGAGGCACCGGGGAGCTGTTTTTT,CASSSGGSGGTGELFF
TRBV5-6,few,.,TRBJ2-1,TGTGCCAGCAGCTTGGGGGACTTCCTGAGCTCCTACAATGAGCAGTTCTTC,CASSLGDFLSSYNEQFF
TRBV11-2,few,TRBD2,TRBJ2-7,TGTGCCAGCAGCTTAGGTGTGAGCGGGACTAGTATGTCCTACGAGCAGTACTTC,CASSLGVSGTSMSYEQYF
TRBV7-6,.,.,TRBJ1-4,TGTGCCAGCAGCTTGGCTTTTAAAGATGAAAAACTGTTTTTT,CASSLAFKDEKLFF
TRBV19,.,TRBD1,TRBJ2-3,TGTGCCAGTGGACAGGGGATGGGGACAGATACGCAGTATTTT,CASGQGMGTDTQYF
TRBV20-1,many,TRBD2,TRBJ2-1,TGCAGTGCTAGCCTCGGGGAGGGTTCCTACAATGAGCAGTTCTTC,CSASLGEGSYNEQFF
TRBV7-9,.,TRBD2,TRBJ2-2,TGTGCCAGCAGCTTAGAGCCTAGCGGGGCCGGGGAGCTGTTTTTT,CASSLEPSGAGELFF
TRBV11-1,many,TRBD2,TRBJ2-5,TGTGCCAGCGTAATGGCGGGAGGTGAGACCCAGTACTTC,CASVMAGGETQYF
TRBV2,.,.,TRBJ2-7,TGTGCCAGCCGCCTTCATAGCTACGAGCAGTACTTC,CASRLHSYEQYF
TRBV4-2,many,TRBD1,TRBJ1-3,TGTGCCAGCAGCCAACCCCGCGCAAGGGGGCTCAAGAACACCATATATTTT,CASSQPRARGLKNTIYF
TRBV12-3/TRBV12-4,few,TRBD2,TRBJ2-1,TGTGCCAGCAGTTACCGTAGCGGGAGCGGGTTGGATGAGCAGTTCTTC,CASSYRSGSGLDEQFF
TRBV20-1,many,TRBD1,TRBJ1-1,TGCAGTGCAGCAACAGGGGCACAAGGCCTGAACACTGAAGCTTTCTTT,CSAATGAQGLNTEAFF
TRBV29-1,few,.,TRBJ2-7,TGCAGCGTTGACGCGGGCGAGCAGTACTTC,CSVDAGEQYF
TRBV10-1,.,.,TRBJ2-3,TGCGCCAGCAGTGACCCGGCAGATACGCAGTATTTT,CASSDPADTQYF
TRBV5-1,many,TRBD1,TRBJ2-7,TGCGCCAGCAGCTTGGGGACAGGAGCCTACGAGCAGTACTTC,CASSLGTGAYEQYF
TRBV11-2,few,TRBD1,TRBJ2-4,TGTGCCAGCAGAAGAACAGGGGGCGGTATGGACATTCAGTACTTC,CASRRTGGGMDIQYF
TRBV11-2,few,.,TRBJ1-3,TGTGCCAGCAGCTTAGTCGGGCAGGGAATAATACTTAGCTCTGGAAACACCATATATTTT,CASSLVGQGIILSSGNTIYF
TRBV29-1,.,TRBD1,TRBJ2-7,TGCAGCGGGGGACAGTCCTACGAGCAGTACTTC,CSGGQSYEQYF
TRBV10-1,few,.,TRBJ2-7,TGCGCCAGCGGCAGGGATACCTACGAGCAGTACTTC,CASGRDTYEQYF
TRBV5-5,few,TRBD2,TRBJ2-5,TGTGCCAGCAGCTTTTTTTCTAGCGGGATCGAGACCCAGTACTTC,CASSFFSSGIETQYF
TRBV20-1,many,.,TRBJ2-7,TGCAGTGCTAGAGACCCAGGGAGGTACGAGCAGTACTTC,CSARDPGRYEQYF